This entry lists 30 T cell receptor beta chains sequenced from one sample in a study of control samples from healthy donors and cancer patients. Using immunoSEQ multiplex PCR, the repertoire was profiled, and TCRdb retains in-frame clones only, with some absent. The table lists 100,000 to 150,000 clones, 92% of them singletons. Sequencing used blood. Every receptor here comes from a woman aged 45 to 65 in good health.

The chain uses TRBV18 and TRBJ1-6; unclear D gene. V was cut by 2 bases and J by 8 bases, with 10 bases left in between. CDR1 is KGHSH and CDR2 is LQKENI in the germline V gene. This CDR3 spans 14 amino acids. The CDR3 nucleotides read TGTGCCAGCTCACCAAGGACGGAGGATTCACCCCTCCACTTT. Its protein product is CASSPRTEDSPLHF.

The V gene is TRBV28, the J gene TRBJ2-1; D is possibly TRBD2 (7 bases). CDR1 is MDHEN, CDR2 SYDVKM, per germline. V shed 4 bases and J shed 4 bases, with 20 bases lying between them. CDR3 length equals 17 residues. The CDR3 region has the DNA TGTGCCAGCAGTTCCCTCGGCGGGGGCCCCAAGTACAATGAGCAGTTCTTC. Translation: CASSSLGGGPKYNEQFF.

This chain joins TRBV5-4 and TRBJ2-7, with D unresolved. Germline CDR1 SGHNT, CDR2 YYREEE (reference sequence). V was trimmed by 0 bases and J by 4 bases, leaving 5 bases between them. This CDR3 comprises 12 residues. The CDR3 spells CASSLGQYEQYF. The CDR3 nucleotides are TGTGCCAGCAGCTTGGGGCAGTACGAGCAGTACTTC. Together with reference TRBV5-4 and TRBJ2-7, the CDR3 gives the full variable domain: ETGVTQSPTHLIKTRGQQVTLRCSSQSGHNTVSWYQQALGQGPQFIFQYYREEENGRGNFPPRFSGLQFPNYSSELNVNALELDDSALYLCASSLGQYEQYFGPGTRLTVT.

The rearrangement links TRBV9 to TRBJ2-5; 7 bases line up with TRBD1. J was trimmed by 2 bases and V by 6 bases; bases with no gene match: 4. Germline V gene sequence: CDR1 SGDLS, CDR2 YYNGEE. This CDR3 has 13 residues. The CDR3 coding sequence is TGTGCCAGCACCCCAGGGGGTCAAGAGACCCAGTACTTC. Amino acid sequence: CASTPGGQETQYF.

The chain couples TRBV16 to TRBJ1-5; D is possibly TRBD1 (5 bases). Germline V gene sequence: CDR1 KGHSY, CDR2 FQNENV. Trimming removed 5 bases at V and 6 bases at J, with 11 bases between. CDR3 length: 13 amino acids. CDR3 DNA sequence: TGTGCCAGCAGCGGGACTCTATTTCAGCCCCAGCATTTT. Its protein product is CASSGTLFQPQHF.

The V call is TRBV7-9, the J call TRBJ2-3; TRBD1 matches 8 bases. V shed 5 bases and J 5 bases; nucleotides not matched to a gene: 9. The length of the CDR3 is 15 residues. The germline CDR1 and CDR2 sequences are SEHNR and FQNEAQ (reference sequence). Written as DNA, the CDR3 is TGTGCCAGCAGCCTTGGACAGGGAGCACAAGATACGCAGTATTTT. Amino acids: CASSLGQGAQDTQYF.

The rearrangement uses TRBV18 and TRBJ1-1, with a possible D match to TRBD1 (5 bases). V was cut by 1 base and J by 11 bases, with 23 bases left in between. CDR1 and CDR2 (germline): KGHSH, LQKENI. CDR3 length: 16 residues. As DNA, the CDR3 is TGTGCCAGCTCACCACGGGGGTCGGGAAGGGAAGTCCGGGCTTTCTTT. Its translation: CASSPRGSGREVRAFF.

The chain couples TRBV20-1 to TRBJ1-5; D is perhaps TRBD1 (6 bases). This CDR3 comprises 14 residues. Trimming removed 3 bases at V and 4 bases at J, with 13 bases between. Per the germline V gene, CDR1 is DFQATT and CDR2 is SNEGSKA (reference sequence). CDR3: CSASGGGMNQPQHF. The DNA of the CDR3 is TGCAGTGCTAGTGGGGGCGGAATGAATCAGCCCCAGCATTTT.

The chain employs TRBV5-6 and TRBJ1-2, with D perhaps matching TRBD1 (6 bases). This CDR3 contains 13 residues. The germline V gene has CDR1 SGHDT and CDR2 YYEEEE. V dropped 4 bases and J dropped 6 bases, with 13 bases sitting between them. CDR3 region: CASSPRSGDGYTF. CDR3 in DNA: TGTGCCAGCAGCCCACGATCAGGGGATGGCTACACCTTC.

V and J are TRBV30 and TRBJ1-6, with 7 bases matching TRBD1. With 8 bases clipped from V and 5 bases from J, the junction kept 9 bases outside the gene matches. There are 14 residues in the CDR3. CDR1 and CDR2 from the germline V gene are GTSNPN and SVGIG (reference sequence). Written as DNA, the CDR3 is TGTGCCCTTGGCCGGGACAGCAATAATTCACCCCTCCACTTT. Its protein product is CALGRDSNNSPLHF.

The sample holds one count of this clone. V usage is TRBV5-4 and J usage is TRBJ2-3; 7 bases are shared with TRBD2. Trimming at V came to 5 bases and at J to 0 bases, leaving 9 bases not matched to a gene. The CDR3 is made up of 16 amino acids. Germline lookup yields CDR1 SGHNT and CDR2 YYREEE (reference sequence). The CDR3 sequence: CASSRRQRDSTDTQYF. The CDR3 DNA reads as TGTGCCAGCAGTCGACGACAGCGGGACAGCACAGATACGCAGTATTTT.

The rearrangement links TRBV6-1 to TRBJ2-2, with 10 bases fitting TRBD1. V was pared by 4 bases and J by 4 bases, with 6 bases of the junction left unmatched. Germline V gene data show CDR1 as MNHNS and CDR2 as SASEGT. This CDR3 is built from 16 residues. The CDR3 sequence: CASSVVGDRGTGELFF. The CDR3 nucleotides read TGTGCCAGCAGTGTAGTCGGGGACAGGGGCACCGGGGAGCTGTTTTTT.

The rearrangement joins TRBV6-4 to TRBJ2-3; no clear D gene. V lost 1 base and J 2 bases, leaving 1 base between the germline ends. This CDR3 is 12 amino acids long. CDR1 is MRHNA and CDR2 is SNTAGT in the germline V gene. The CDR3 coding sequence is TGTGCCAGCAGTGACTACACAGATACGCAGTATTTT. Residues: CASSDYTDTQYF.

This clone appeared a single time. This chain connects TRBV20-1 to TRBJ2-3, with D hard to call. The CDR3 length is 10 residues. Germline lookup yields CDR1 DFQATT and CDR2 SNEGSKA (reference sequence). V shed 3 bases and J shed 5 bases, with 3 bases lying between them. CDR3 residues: CSASRDTQYF. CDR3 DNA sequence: TGCAGTGCTAGTCGAGATACGCAGTATTTT.

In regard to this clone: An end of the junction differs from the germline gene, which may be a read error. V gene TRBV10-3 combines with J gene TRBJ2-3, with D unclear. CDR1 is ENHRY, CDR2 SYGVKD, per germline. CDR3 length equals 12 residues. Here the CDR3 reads CAIRTGTDTQYF. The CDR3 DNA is TGTGCCATCAGAACTGGCACGGATACGCAGTATTTT.

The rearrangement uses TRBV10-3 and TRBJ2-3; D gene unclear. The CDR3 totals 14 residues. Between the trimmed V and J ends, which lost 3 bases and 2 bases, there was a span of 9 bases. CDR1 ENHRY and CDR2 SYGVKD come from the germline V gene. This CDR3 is CAISDQKTTDTQYF. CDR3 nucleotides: TGTGCCATCAGTGATCAGAAAACCACAGATACGCAGTATTTT.

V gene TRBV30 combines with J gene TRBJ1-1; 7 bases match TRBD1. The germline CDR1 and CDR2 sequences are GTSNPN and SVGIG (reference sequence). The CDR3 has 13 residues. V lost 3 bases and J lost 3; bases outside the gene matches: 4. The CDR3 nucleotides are TGTGCCTGGAGGAGACAGGGTCACACTGAAGCTTTCTTT. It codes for CAWRRQGHTEAFF. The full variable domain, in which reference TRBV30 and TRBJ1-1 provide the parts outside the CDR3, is SQTIHQWPATLVQPVGSPLSLECTVEGTSNPNLYWYRQAAGRGLQLLFYSVGIGQISSEVPQNLSASRPQDRQFILSSKKLLLSDSGFYLCAWRRQGHTEAFFGQGTRLTVV.

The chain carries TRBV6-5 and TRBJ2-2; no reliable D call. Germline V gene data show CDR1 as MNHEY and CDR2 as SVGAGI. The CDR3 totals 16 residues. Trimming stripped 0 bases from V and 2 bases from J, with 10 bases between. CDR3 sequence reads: CASSYSIELNTGELFF. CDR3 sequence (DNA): TGTGCCAGCAGTTACTCAATCGAACTCAACACCGGGGAGCTGTTTTTT.

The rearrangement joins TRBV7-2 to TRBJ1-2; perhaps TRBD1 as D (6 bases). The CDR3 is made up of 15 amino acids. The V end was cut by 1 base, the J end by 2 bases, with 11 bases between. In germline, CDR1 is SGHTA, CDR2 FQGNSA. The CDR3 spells CASSLVAGQNYGYTF. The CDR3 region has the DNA TGTGCCAGCAGCTTAGTTGCAGGACAGAACTATGGCTACACCTTC. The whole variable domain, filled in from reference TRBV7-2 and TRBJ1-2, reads GAGVSQSPSNKVTEKGKDVELRCDPISGHTALYWYRQSLGQGLEFLIYFQGNSAPDKSGLPSDRFSAERTGGSVSTLTIQRTQQEDSAVYLCASSLVAGQNYGYTFGSGTRLTVV.

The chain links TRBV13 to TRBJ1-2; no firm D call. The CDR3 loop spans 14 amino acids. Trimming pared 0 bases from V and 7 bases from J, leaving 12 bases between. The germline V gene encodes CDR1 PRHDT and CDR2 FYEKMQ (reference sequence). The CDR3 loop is CASSLGGPVGGYTF. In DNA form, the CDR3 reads TGTGCCAGCAGCTTAGGCGGGCCCGTGGGTGGCTACACCTTC.

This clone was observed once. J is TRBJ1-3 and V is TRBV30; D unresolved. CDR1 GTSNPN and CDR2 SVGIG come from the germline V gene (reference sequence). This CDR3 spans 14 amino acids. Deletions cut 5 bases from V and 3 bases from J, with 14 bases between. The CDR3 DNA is TGTGCCTGGGCCAGTGGTGGCGGTGGAAACACCATATATTTT. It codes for CAWASGGGGNTIYF.

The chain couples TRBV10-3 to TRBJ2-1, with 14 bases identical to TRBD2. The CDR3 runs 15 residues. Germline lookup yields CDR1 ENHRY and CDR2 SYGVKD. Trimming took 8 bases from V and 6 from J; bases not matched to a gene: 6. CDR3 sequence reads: CAIGAGLAGVNEQFF. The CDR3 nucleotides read TGTGCCATCGGCGCGGGACTAGCGGGAGTCAATGAGCAGTTCTTC.

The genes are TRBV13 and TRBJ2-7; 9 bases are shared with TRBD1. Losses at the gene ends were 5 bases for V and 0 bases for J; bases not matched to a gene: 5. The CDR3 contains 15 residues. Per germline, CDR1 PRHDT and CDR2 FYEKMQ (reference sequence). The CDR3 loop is CASSPQGQGSYEQYF. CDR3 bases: TGTGCCAGCAGCCCCCAGGGACAGGGCTCCTACGAGCAGTACTTC. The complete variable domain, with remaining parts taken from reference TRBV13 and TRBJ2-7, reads AAGVIQSPRHLIKEKRETATLKCYPIPRHDTVYWYQQGPGQDPQFLISFYEKMQSDKGSIPDRFSAQQFSDYHSELNMSSLELGDSALYFCASSPQGQGSYEQYFGPGTRLTVT.

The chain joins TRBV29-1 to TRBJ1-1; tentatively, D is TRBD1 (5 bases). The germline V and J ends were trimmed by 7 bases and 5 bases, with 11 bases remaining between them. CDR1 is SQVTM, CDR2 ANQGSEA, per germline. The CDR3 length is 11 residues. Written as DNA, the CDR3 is TGCAGCGCCAGGGTATGGACTGAAGCTTTCTTT. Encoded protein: CSARVWTEAFF.

CDR3 sequence reads: CASSPLENQPQHF. The CDR3 DNA follows: TGTGCCAGCTCACCACTCGAGAATCAGCCCCAGCATTTT. The rearrangement links TRBV18 to TRBJ1-5; D is uncertain. Trimming took 1 base from V and 4 from J, leaving 5 bases between them. CDR1 KGHSH and CDR2 LQKENI come from the germline V gene. There are 13 residues in the CDR3.

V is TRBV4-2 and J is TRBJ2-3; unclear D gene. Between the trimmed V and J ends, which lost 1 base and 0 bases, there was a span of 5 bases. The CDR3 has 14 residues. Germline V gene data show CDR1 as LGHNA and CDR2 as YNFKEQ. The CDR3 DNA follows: TGTGCCAGCAGCCAAGGTGGGAGCACAGATACGCAGTATTTT. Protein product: CASSQGGSTDTQYF.

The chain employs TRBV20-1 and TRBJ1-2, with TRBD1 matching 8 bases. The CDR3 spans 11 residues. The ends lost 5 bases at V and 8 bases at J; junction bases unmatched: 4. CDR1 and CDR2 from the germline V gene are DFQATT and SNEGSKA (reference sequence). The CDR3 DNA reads TGCAGTGCTGTGACAGGGGACGGCTACACCTTC. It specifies CSAVTGDGYTF.

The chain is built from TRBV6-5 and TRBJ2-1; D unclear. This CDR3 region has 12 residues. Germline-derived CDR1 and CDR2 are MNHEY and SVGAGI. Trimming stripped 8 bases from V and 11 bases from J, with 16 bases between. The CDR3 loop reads CASSYPEDKQFF. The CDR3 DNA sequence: TGTGCCAGCTCGTACCCCGAGGATAAGCAGTTCTTC.

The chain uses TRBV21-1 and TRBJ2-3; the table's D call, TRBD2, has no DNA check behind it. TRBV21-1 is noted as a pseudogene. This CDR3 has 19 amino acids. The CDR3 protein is CASSKLAPTSGSATDTQYF. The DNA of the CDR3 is TGTGCCAGCAGCAAATTAGCCCCGACTAGCGGGAGTGCGACAGATACGCAGTATTTT.

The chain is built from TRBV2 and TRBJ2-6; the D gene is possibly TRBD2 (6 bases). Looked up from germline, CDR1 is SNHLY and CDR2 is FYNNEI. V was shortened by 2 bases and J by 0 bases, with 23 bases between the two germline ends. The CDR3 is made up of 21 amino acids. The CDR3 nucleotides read TGTGCCAGCAGTGAATATGGGGGGAGAACAGGACTGAGCTCTGGGGCCAACGTCCTGACTTTC. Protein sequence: CASSEYGGRTGLSSGANVLTF. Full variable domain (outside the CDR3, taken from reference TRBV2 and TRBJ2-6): EPEVTQTPSHQVTQMGQEVILRCVPISNHLYFYWYRQILGQKVEFLVSFYNNEISEKSEIFDDQFSVERPDGSNFTLKIRSTKLEDSAMYFCASSEYGGRTGLSSGANVLTFGAGSRLTVL.